This TCR beta chain is from a study of blood T cell repertoires in COVID-19. In the study overall: Acute-phase and convalescent COVID-19 samples originated in the United States, Italy and Spain. In each case, the material was cDNA or gDNA derived from T cells, B-cell-depleted T cells, or PBMCs.

Seattle patients were enrolled while actively infected and followed longitudinally. As handled by the study authors: Amplification with reference gene primers provided the estimates of nucleated cell counts. The assay was immunoSEQ multiplex PCR, and TCRdb's table has in-frame clones only and misses some. V and J calls and clone size are copied from that table; D and trimming were computed from the DNA. The data show more than 300,000 clones, over 70% seen once. Germline lookup yields CDR1 LGHNT and CDR2 FRNRAP. V was pared by 1 base and J by 0 bases, with 5 bases of the junction left unmatched. CDR3 length: 16 amino acids.

The clonotype comes from a woman in her 50s with COVID-19, enrolled during active disease. The sample consisted of peripheral blood. This rearrangement joins TRBV12-5 to TRBJ1-2, with 7 bases that match TRBD1. CDR3 amino acids: CASGLDRDSTNYGYTF. For the CDR3, the DNA is TGTGCTAGTGGTTTGGACCGGGACAGCACTAACTATGGCTACACCTTC. Full variable domain (remainder filled in from reference TRBV12-5 and TRBJ1-2): DARVTQTPRHKVTEMGQEVTMRCQPILGHNTVFWYRQTMMQGLELLAYFRNRAPLDDSGMPKDRFSAEMPDATLATLKIQPSEPRDSAVYFCASGLDRDSTNYGYTFGSGTRLTVV.